This record concerns one T cell receptor beta chain sequence. 60 Vbeta and 13 Jbeta primers were used in PCR. Method: immunoSEQ multiplex PCR; TCRdb's copy keeps in-frame clones and lacks some. The sample lists roughly 100,000 clones, roughly 82% occurring once. These data belong to a study of cytomegalovirus exposure and HLA in healthy donors. CDR3 size: 15 residues. Germline assignment: CDR1 MNHEY and CDR2 SMNVEV (reference sequence). The J segment lost 7 bases and the V segment lost 6 bases, leaving 12 bases of the junction unmatched. The sample comprised PBMCs. The receptor was isolated from a male donor in good health and CMV-seropositive. The chain carries TRBV27 and TRBJ2-7, with 10 bases that match TRBD1. The DNA of the CDR3 is TGTGCCAGCAGGGTGCCGGGACAGGGGACAGGGGAGCAGTACTTC. As protein: CASRVPGQGTGEQYF.